In this sample, the clone carrying this T cell receptor (beta chain) turned up many times. Its antigen is currently unknown. This entry comes from a study of metastatic and nonmetastatic thyroid tumors. About the research overall: Repertoires were compared across blood and tumor or nodule tissue from malignant and benign thyroid patients.

Study observations and caveats: Benign nodules reportedly had significantly lower TCR beta diversity than malignant thyroid tumors in blood and tumor.

J was trimmed by 4 bases and V by 0 bases; bases with no gene match: 7. The CDR3 is 17 amino acids. The V gene's germline CDR1 is LGHNA and CDR2 YNFKEQ. Every patient underwent thyroid surgery untreated. In the original workflow: For papillary thyroid cancer, a distant-metastasis classifier was constructed from CDR3 differences observed across clinicopathological groups. Using MiXCR, TCRdb re-called clones from the PCR reads. TCRdb assigned the V and J calls; the authors' analysis was not used. The sample yields over 70,000 clones, more than 15% seen once. The receptor comes from a female donor with papillary thyroid cancer or a benign thyroid nodule (not recorded which). Some clones in this sample may be carry-over from other donors' samples. The material sequenced was blood. The V gene is TRBV4-2, the J gene TRBJ2-3; 10 bases fit TRBD2. The CDR3 region is CASSQEVIAGGADTQYF. DNA of the CDR3: TGTGCCAGCAGCCAAGAGGTAATAGCGGGAGGTGCAGATACGCAGTATTTT.